This is a list of T cell receptor beta chains from one sample in a study of T-cell memory formation after mild COVID-19. TCRdb analysed the 5' RACE reads with MiXCR anew, one entry per CDR3 protein. The data hold under 90,000 distinct CDR3 sequences, with approximately 15% observed a single time. Sequencing input: PBMCs or a T cell subset sorted from them (not recorded which). These receptor sequences come from an adult woman who had mild COVID-19 (a few samples of this study predate the infection). Cell type and time point are not known. The CDR3 runs from the conserved cysteine through the conserved F or W. Fields, in order: CDR3 DNA, CDR3 protein, clone size, J gene, D gene, V gene. A D gene is named only where the DNA matches it firmly. Size tells how often a clone was seen (once, few, many) or the class of an expanded clone, and some rows leave it out.

cdr3_nt: TGTGCCAGCAGCGCTCACCCCCCGGGGCAGCCCTACAATGAGCAGTTCTTC
cdr3_aa: CASSAHPPGQPYNEQFF
clone_size: .
j_call: TRBJ2-1
d_call: .
v_call: TRBV7-9

cdr3_nt: TGTGCCAGCAGCTCTACAGGGGCGAACGACAATGAGCAGTTCTTC
cdr3_aa: CASSSTGANDNEQFF
clone_size: many
j_call: TRBJ2-1
d_call: TRBD1
v_call: TRBV7-8

cdr3_nt: TGCGCCAGCAGCCGGTGGGGACAAGAGACCCAGTACTTC
cdr3_aa: CASSRWGQETQYF
clone_size: once
j_call: TRBJ2-5
d_call: .
v_call: TRBV5-1

cdr3_nt: TGTGCCAGCAGCTTAGTAGGGCCCGACAATGAGCAGTTCTTC
cdr3_aa: CASSLVGPDNEQFF
clone_size: .
j_call: TRBJ2-1
d_call: .
v_call: TRBV7-3

cdr3_nt: TGTGCCAGCAGGGGGGACAACCTTGAAAAACTGTTTTTT
cdr3_aa: CASRGDNLEKLFF
clone_size: many
j_call: TRBJ1-4
d_call: .
v_call: TRBV12-3/TRBV12-4

cdr3_nt: TGCAGCGTCTCCAGGGACTACACCTCCTACAATGAGCAGTTCTTC
cdr3_aa: CSVSRDYTSYNEQFF
clone_size: many
j_call: TRBJ2-1
d_call: TRBD2
v_call: TRBV29-1

cdr3_nt: TGTGCCTGGAGCGAGACTAGCGCATCTGAGCAGTTCTTC
cdr3_aa: CAWSETSASEQFF
clone_size: few
j_call: TRBJ2-1
d_call: TRBD2
v_call: TRBV30

cdr3_nt: TGCGCCAGCAGCTCCCCTCGGCCATCGGAGTACCAAGAGACCCAGTACTTC
cdr3_aa: CASSSPRPSEYQETQYF
clone_size: .
j_call: TRBJ2-5
d_call: .
v_call: TRBV5-1

cdr3_nt: TGTGCCAGCAGCTTAGTTACAGAAGTGAACACTGAAGCTTTCTTT
cdr3_aa: CASSLVTEVNTEAFF
clone_size: .
j_call: TRBJ1-1
d_call: .
v_call: TRBV13

cdr3_nt: TGTGCCACCAGTGAGAAGGGACTAGCGGGACTCTACGAGCAGTACTTC
cdr3_aa: CATSEKGLAGLYEQYF
clone_size: few
j_call: TRBJ2-7
d_call: TRBD2
v_call: TRBV24-1

cdr3_nt: TGTGCCAGCAGCTCCACTAGCGGGCCGTACGAGCAGTACTTC
cdr3_aa: CASSSTSGPYEQYF
clone_size: many
j_call: TRBJ2-7
d_call: TRBD2
v_call: TRBV7-9

cdr3_nt: TGCGCCAGCAGCAGTACGGGACTAGCGGGGGACTATTTGGATGAGCAGTTCTTC
cdr3_aa: CASSSTGLAGDYLDEQFF
clone_size: few
j_call: TRBJ2-1
d_call: TRBD2
v_call: TRBV5-1

cdr3_nt: TGCAGTGCTACATCAAGCCCCGGAAACACCATATATTTT
cdr3_aa: CSATSSPGNTIYF
clone_size: .
j_call: TRBJ1-3
d_call: .
v_call: TRBV20-1

cdr3_nt: TGTGCCAGCAGTTCGGAGGGGGCCAGAGAGACCCAGTACTTC
cdr3_aa: CASSSEGARETQYF
clone_size: .
j_call: TRBJ2-5
d_call: .
v_call: TRBV12-3/TRBV12-4

cdr3_nt: TGTGCCAGCAGTTCCGGGACTAGCGGCCTGTACGAGCAGTACTTC
cdr3_aa: CASSSGTSGLYEQYF
clone_size: few
j_call: TRBJ2-7
d_call: TRBD2
v_call: TRBV27

cdr3_nt: TGCGCCAGCTCCCATACAGGGGGCGACTACAATGAGCAGTTCTTC
cdr3_aa: CASSHTGGDYNEQFF
clone_size: once
j_call: TRBJ2-1
d_call: TRBD1
v_call: TRBV5-1

cdr3_nt: TGTGCCAGCAGCTTGGCCAGCGGGGCTGCCAAAAACATTCAGTACTTC
cdr3_aa: CASSLASGAAKNIQYF
clone_size: .
j_call: TRBJ2-4
d_call: TRBD2
v_call: TRBV5-6

cdr3_nt: TGTGCCAGCAGCCCTAGCGGGGGGAACTACAATGAGCAGTTCTTC
cdr3_aa: CASSPSGGNYNEQFF
clone_size: .
j_call: TRBJ2-1
d_call: TRBD2
v_call: TRBV7-8

cdr3_nt: TGTGCCAGTAGTATAGAAGCAGGGGACAACTACGAGCAGTACTTC
cdr3_aa: CASSIEAGDNYEQYF
clone_size: .
j_call: TRBJ2-7
d_call: .
v_call: TRBV19

cdr3_nt: TGTGCCAGCAGCCTCCTTCTAGCGGGAGTTGACGAGCAGTACTTC
cdr3_aa: CASSLLLAGVDEQYF
clone_size: .
j_call: TRBJ2-7
d_call: TRBD2
v_call: TRBV3-1

cdr3_nt: TGCAGCGTCACTGACGGGAACTACGAGCAGTACTTC
cdr3_aa: CSVTDGNYEQYF
clone_size: .
j_call: TRBJ2-7
d_call: .
v_call: TRBV29-1

cdr3_nt: TGTGCCAGCAGCCCCATAAGTAACTCCGGGGCAAAAGATGGCAAAAACATTCAGTACTTC
cdr3_aa: CASSPISNSGAKDGKNIQYF
clone_size: many
j_call: TRBJ2-4
d_call: .
v_call: TRBV4-2

cdr3_nt: TGTGCCAGCAGTTTACCTAGCGGGGGGGTCAATGAGCAGTTCTTC
cdr3_aa: CASSLPSGGVNEQFF
clone_size: .
j_call: TRBJ2-1
d_call: TRBD2
v_call: TRBV12-3/TRBV12-4

cdr3_nt: TGTGCCAGCAACAAACGGATATTGGGCACCGGGGAGCTGTTTTTT
cdr3_aa: CASNKRILGTGELFF
clone_size: few
j_call: TRBJ2-2
d_call: .
v_call: TRBV13